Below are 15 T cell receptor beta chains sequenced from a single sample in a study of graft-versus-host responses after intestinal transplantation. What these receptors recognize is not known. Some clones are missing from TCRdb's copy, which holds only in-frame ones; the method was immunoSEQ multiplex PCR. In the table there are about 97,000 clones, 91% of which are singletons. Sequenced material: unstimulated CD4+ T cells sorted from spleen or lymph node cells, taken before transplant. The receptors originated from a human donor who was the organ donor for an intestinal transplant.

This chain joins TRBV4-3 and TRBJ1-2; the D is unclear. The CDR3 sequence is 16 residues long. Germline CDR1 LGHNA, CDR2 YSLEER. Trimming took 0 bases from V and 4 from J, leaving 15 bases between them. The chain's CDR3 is CASSQDGSRQIYGYTF. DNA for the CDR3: TGCGCCAGCAGCCAAGACGGGAGTCGCCAAATCTATGGCTACACCTTC.

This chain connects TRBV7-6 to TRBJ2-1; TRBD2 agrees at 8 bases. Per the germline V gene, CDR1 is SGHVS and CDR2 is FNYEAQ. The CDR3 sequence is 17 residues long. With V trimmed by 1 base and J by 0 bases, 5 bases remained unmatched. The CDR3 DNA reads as TGTGCCAGCAGCTTAGAAGTAGCGGGGCACTCCTACAATGAGCAGTTCTTC. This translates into CASSLEVAGHSYNEQFF. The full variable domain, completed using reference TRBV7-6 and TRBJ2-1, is GAGVSQSPRYKVTKRGQDVALRCDPISGHVSLYWYRQALGQGPEFLTYFNYEAQQDKSGLPNDRFSAERPEGSISTLTIQRTEQRDSAMYRCASSLEVAGHSYNEQFFGPGTRLTVL.

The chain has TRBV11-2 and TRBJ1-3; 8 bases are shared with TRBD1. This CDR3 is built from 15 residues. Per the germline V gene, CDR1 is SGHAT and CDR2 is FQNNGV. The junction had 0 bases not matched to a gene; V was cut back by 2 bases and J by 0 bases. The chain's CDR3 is CASSLTGGSGNTIYF. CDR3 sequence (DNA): TGTGCCAGCAGCTTAACAGGGGGCTCTGGAAACACCATATATTTT.

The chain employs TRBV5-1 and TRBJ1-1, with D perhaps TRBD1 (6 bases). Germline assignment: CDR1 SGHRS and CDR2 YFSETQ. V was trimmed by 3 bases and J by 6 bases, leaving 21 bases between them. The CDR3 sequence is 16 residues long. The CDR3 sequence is CASSWGRQVIRSEAFF. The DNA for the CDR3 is TGCGCCAGCAGCTGGGGGAGACAGGTTATACGCTCTGAAGCTTTCTTT. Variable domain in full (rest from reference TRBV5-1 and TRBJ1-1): KAGVTQTPRYLIKTRGQQVTLSCSPISGHRSVSWYQQTPGQGLQFLFEYFSETQRNKGNFPGRFSGRQFSNSRSEMNVSTLELGDSALYLCASSWGRQVIRSEAFFGQGTRLTVV.

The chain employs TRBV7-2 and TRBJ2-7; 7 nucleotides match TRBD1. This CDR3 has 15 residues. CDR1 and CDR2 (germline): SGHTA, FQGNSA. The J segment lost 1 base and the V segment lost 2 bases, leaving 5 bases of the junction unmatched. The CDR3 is CASSLSRDSSYEQYF. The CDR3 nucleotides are TGTGCCAGCAGCTTAAGTCGGGACAGTTCCTACGAGCAGTACTTC.

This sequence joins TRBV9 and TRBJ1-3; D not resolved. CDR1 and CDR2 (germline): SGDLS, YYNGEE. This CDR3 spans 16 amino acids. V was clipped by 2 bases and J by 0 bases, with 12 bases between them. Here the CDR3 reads CASSVTDSRSGNTIYF. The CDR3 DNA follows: TGTGCCAGCAGCGTGACGGACTCACGCTCTGGAAACACCATATATTTT.

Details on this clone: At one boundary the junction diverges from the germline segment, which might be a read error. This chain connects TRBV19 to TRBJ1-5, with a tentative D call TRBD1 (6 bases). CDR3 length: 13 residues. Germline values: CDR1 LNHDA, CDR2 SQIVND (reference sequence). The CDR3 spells CASSLQGPYFPLF. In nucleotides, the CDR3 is TGTGCCAGTAGTCTCCAGGGGCCATACTTTCCCCTTTTT.

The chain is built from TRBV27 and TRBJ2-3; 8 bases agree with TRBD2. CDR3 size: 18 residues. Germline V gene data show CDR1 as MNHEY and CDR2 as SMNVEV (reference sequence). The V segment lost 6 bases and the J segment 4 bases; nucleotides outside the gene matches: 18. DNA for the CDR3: TGTGCCAGCAGCCAAGACTGGAAGCGGGGGTACCTCCCAGATACGCAGTATTTT. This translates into CASSQDWKRGYLPDTQYF.

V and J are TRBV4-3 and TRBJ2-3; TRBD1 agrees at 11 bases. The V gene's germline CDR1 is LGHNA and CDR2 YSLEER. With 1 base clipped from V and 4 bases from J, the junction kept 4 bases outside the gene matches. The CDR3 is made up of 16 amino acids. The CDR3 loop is CASSQGGQGAADTQYF. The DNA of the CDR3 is TGCGCCAGCAGCCAAGGAGGACAGGGGGCTGCAGATACGCAGTATTTT.

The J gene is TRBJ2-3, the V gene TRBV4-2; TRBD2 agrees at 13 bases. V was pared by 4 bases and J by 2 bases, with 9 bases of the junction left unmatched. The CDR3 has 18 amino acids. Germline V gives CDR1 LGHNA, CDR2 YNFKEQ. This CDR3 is CASSRRLAGGFDTDTQYF. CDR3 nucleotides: TGTGCCAGCAGCCGTAGACTAGCGGGGGGTTTCGACACAGATACGCAGTATTTT.

The CDR3 is CAISGTGGSNTGELFF. CDR3 sequence (DNA): TGTGCCATCAGTGGGACGGGGGGTTCGAACACCGGGGAGCTGTTTTTT. The chain combines TRBV10-3 with TRBJ2-2, with TRBD2 identical over 7 bases. CDR3 size: 16 residues. With 4 bases clipped from V and 0 bases from J, the junction kept 5 bases outside the gene matches. Germline values: CDR1 ENHRY, CDR2 SYGVKD.

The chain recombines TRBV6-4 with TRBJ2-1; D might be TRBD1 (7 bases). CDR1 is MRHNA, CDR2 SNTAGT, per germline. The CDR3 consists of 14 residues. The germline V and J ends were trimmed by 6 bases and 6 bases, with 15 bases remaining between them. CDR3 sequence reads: CASSSTGTGNEQFF. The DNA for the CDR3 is TGTGCCAGCAGCTCGACAGGGACTGGCAATGAGCAGTTCTTC.

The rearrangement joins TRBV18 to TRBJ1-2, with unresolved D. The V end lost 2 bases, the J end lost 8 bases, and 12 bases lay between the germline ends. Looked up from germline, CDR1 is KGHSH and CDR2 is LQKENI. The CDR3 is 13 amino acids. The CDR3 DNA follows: TGTGCCAGCTCACCAGGGGAGGATCTGGGCTACACCTTC. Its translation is CASSPGEDLGYTF.

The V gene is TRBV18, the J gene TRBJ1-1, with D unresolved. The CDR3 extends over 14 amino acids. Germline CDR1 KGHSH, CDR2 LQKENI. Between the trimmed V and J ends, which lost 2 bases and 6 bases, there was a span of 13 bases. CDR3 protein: CASSPRTGGSEAFF. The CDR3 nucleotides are TGTGCCAGCTCACCAAGAACGGGAGGGTCTGAAGCTTTCTTT.

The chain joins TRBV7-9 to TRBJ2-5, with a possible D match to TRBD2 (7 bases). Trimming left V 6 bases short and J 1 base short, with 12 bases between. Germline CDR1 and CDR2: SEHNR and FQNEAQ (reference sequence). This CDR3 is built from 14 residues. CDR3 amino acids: CASRGEGVQETQYF. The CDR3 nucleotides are TGTGCCAGCAGGGGGGAGGGGGTCCAAGAGACCCAGTACTTC.